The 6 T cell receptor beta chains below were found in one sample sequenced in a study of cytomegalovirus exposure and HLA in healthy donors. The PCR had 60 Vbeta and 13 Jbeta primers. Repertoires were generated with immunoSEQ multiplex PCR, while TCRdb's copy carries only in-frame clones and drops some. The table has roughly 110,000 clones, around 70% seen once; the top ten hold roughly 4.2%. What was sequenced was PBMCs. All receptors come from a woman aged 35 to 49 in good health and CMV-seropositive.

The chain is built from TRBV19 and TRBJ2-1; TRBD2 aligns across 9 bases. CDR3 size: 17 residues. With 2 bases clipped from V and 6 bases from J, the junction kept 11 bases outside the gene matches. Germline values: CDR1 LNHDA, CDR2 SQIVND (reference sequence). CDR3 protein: CASSIKGAGGSRNEQFF. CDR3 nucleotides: TGTGCCAGTAGTATAAAGGGGGCGGGAGGGTCTCGCAATGAGCAGTTCTTC.

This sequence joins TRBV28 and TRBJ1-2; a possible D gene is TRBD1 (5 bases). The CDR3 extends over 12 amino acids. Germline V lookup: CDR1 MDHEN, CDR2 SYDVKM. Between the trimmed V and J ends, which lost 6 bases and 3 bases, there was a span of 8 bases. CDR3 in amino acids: CASSTGHYGYTF. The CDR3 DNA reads TGTGCCAGCAGCACAGGTCACTATGGCTACACCTTC.

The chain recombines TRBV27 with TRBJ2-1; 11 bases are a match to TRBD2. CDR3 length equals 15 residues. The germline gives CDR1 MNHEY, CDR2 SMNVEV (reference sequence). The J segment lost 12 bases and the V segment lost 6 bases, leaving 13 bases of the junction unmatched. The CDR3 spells CASRTSGSKSGGQFF. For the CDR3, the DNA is TGTGCCAGCAGAACTAGCGGGAGCAAGTCAGGGGGGCAGTTCTTC.

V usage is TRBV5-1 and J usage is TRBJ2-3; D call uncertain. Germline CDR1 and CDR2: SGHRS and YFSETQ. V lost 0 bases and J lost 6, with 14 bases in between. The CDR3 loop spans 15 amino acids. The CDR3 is CASSLVSPSTDTQYF. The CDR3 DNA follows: TGCGCCAGCAGCTTGGTTAGCCCAAGTACCGATACGCAGTATTTT.

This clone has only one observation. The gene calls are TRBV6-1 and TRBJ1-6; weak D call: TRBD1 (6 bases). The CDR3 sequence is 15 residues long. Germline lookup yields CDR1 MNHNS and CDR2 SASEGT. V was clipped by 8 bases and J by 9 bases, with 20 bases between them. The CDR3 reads CASHNRDGKGSPLHF. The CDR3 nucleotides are TGTGCCAGCCACAACAGGGATGGGAAAGGTTCACCCCTCCACTTT.

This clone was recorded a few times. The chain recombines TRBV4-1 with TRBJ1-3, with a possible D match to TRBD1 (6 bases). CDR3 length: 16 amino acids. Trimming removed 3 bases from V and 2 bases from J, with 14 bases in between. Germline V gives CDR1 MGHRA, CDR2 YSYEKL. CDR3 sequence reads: CASSHPSGDAGNTIYF. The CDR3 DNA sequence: TGCGCCAGCAGCCATCCTTCAGGGGACGCTGGAAACACCATATATTTT.